The 8 T cell receptor beta chains in this list originate from one sample, sequenced in a study of T cell repertoires and Cas9 in healthy adults. TCRdb keeps only in-frame clones here, not all; method: immunoSEQ multiplex PCR. The repertoire includes almost 15,000 clones, under 90% of them detected once, and 2% to 2.5% sits in the top ten. The sample consisted of Tregs (CD4+, CD25+, CD127-, CD137-, CD154-) from PBMCs; culture status not recorded. These receptors were obtained from a human donor in good health.

The genes are TRBV2 and TRBJ2-1, with 9 positions matching TRBD1. The CDR3 extends over 14 amino acids. Germline V gives CDR1 SNHLY, CDR2 FYNNEI. V shed 2 bases, J shed 7 bases, and the junction held 3 bases outside the gene matches. Here the CDR3 reads CASSESGQGNEQFF. In DNA, the CDR3 is TGTGCCAGCAGTGAATCGGGACAGGGTAATGAGCAGTTCTTC.

The chain is built from TRBV6-1 and TRBJ2-1; TRBD1 might be the D (6 bases). The CDR3 consists of 15 residues. Trimming took 3 bases from V and 6 from J, leaving 15 bases between them. Germline V lookup: CDR1 MNHNS, CDR2 SASEGT. The DNA for the CDR3 is TGTGCCAGCAGTGATTGGGGGCGCCCCCTCAATGAGCAGTTCTTC. Protein product: CASSDWGRPLNEQFF.

The CDR3 DNA is TGTGCCAGTCAAACCGGGACAGCAGCATTATGGTCACCCCTCCACTTT. Residues: CASQTGTAALWSPLHF. V is TRBV25-1 and J is TRBJ1-6; TRBD1 agrees at 7 bases. Trimming at V came to 9 bases and at J to 10 bases, leaving 18 bases not matched to a gene. Germline V gene data show CDR1 as MGHDK and CDR2 as SYGVNS. This CDR3 is built from 16 residues.

On this clone: Other DNA sequences in this specimen translate into the identical CDR3. This rearrangement joins TRBV28 to TRBJ2-7; possibly TRBD1 for D (5 bases). Looked up from germline, CDR1 is MDHEN and CDR2 is SYDVKM. CDR3 length: 15 residues. V was pared by 7 bases and J by 1 base, with 17 bases between. Here the CDR3 reads CASKTGHSPSYEQYF. CDR3 DNA: TGTGCCAGCAAAACCGGACACTCCCCTTCCTACGAGCAGTACTTC. The whole variable domain, remainder taken from reference TRBV28 and TRBJ2-7, is DVKVTQSSRYLVKRTGEKVFLECVQDMDHENMFWYRQDPGLGLRLIYFSYDVKMKEKGDIPEGYSVSREKKERFSLILESASTNQTSMYLCASKTGHSPSYEQYFGPGTRLTVT.

The chain uses TRBV7-2 and TRBJ2-7; D perhaps matches TRBD1 (6 bases). In germline, CDR1 is SGHTA, CDR2 FQGNSA. Trimming removed 5 bases at V and 6 bases at J, with 14 bases between. The CDR3 has 13 residues. The CDR3 nucleotides are TGTGCCAGCAGCGCTAGCTCCAGGGGCGAGCAGTACTTC. Its protein product is CASSASSRGEQYF.

The gene calls are TRBV27 and TRBJ2-7, with D tentatively TRBD1 (6 bases). Germline V gives CDR1 MNHEY, CDR2 SMNVEV (reference sequence). The V end lost 0 bases, the J end lost 2 bases, and 11 bases lay between the germline ends. The CDR3 is 15 residues long. The CDR3 nucleotides are TGTGCCAGCAGTTTATCGACAGGAATAACCTACGAGCAGTACTTC. This translates into CASSLSTGITYEQYF.

The V call is TRBV5-1, the J call TRBJ1-5; D unclear. The germline gives CDR1 SGHRS, CDR2 YFSETQ. V lost 2 bases and J 0 bases, leaving 12 bases between the germline ends. This CDR3 has 16 residues. CDR3 in amino acids: CASSLSGGYSNQPQHF. The CDR3 coding sequence is TGCGCCAGCAGCTTAAGTGGCGGGTATAGCAATCAGCCCCAGCATTTT.

The gene calls are TRBV5-1 and TRBJ2-5, with D possibly matching TRBD2 (5 bases). V was clipped by 8 bases and J by 0 bases, with 11 bases between them. CDR3 length equals 13 residues. CDR1 is SGHRS, CDR2 YFSETQ, per germline. The CDR3 reads CARDEGYQETQYF. CDR3 nucleotides: TGCGCCAGGGATGAGGGTTACCAAGAGACCCAGTACTTC.